This T cell receptor beta chain was recovered during a study of OX40 agonist ivuxolimab in advanced cancers. Study as a whole: Cancers in dose escalation were hepatocellular, melanoma, renal cell and head and neck. Patients with prior anti-PD-1, anti-PD-L1 or anti-CTLA-4 therapy were eligible; 35% to 45% had some.

The sample holds a few counts of this clone. The target antigen is unknown. Trimming took 5 bases from V and 4 from J, leaving 14 bases between them. The CDR3 covers 15 residues. CDR1 is MNHNY, CDR2 SVGAGI, per germline (reference sequence). Findings and limits, study-wide: Clones of CD4+ and CD8+ blood T cells grew by week 6 at doses of 0.1 to 3.0 mg/kg.

TCRdb's table, derived via immunoSEQ multiplex PCR, lists solely in-frame clones and lacks some. The data contain over 15,000 clones, about 83% of them singletons. Samples of blood were obtained at baseline, on cycle 4 day 1, and on cycle 7 day 1. This receptor was obtained from an adult with an advanced solid tumor such as melanoma, head and neck, liver or kidney cancer. Specimen: CD4+ or CD8+ T cells sorted from blood, collected in a trial of the OX40 agonist ivuxolimab. The gene calls are TRBV6-6 and TRBJ2-2; D assignment may be TRBD1 or TRBD2 (5 bases each). DNA for the CDR3: TGTGCCAGCAGTCCCCGACAGAGGGGCACCGGGGAGCTGTTTTTT. This translates into CASSPRQRGTGELFF.